This T cell receptor beta chain was captured by sequencing in a study of identical twins. Findings and caveats of the study: Models, which agreed with sharing between unrelated individuals, nonetheless underestimated the out-of-frame TCR alpha sharing seen in monozygotic twins.

The donor group consisted entirely of healthy Caucasians. Carrying unique molecular identifiers, the cDNA also gained a universal primer site through template switching. From the 5' RACE reads, TCRdb called clonotypes with MiXCR, one entry per CDR3 protein. The profile shows some 1,700,000 distinct CDR3 sequences, about 32% of them singletons. As regards this clonotype: What it binds is unknown.

The origin of this receptor is a newborn girl in good health. Sequencing input: cord blood.

CDR3 bases: TGTGCCAGTCTCCCGGGACTTTCCTGTGTTGAGCAGTTCTTC. Amino acids: CASLPGLSCVEQFF. The rearrangement uses TRBV7-8 and TRBJ2-1; D perhaps matches TRBD2 (6 bases). This CDR3 region has 14 residues. CDR1 SGHVS and CDR2 FQNEAQ come from the germline V gene. V was pared by 9 bases and J by 9 bases, with 21 bases between.